This T cell receptor beta chain was identified during a study of chemoradiotherapy in HPV16-positive cancers. Study summary: Candidate HPV-specific T-cell clones and common TCR motifs came from functional assays in a couple of HPV16-positive patients.

Only in-frame clones appear in the TCRdb table, and some are missing; sequencing was by immunoSEQ multiplex PCR. This sample has several thousand clones; 74% occur once, and the top ten carry under 9.5%. The clonotype was recovered from a human donor with HPV-associated anogenital cancer. This sample was gathered from a patient who underwent chemoradiotherapy.

In DNA, the CDR3 is TGTGCCAGCAGGAAGGATAGGGGCCATGAGCAGTTCTTC. This translates into CASRKDRGHEQFF. This chain connects TRBV11-2 to TRBJ2-1, with TRBD1 as a possible D gene (5 bases). The CDR3 is 13 residues long. Looked up from germline, CDR1 is SGHAT and CDR2 is FQNNGV. Trimming took off 6 bases at V and 8 bases at J, with 14 bases between the two ends. Together with reference TRBV11-2 and TRBJ2-1, the CDR3 gives the full variable domain: EAGVAQSPRYKIIEKRQSVAFWCNPISGHATLYWYQQILGQGPKLLIQFQNNGVVDDSQLPKDRFSAERLKGVDSTLKIQPAKLEDSAVYLCASRKDRGHEQFFGPGTRLTVL.